Here is one T cell receptor beta chain with its context. The same CDR3 also results from other DNA sequences found in this sample. As originally analysed: Estimates of nucleated cell counts were drawn from the amplification of reference gene primers. Using immunoSEQ multiplex PCR, the repertoire was profiled, and TCRdb retains in-frame clones only, with some absent. The V and J calls and clone size are taken from that table; D and trimming were inferred from the DNA. The sample includes approximately 390,000 clones, nearly 90% of them seen just once. The data originate from a study of blood T cell repertoires in COVID-19. Turning to the study itself: The United States, Italy and Spain were the sources of the acute and convalescent COVID-19 samples. PBMCs, B-cell-depleted T cells, or T cells provided the cDNA or gDNA that made up the material.

The CDR3 runs 17 residues. Germline values: CDR1 SGDLS, CDR2 YYNGEE. With V trimmed by 3 bases and J by 2 bases, 7 bases remained unmatched. This chain connects TRBV9 to TRBJ1-6, with 8 bases that match TRBD1. The TCR was taken from a young man with active or convalescent COVID-19. The sequenced sample was peripheral blood. The CDR3 here is CASSEGQGFPYNSPLHF. CDR3 DNA: TGTGCCAGCAGCGAAGGACAGGGTTTCCCCTATAATTCACCCCTCCACTTT.